The source of this T cell receptor beta chain is a study of T cells in women clearing cervical HPV infection. Study summary: Blood came at first lesion visit for cases, post-clearance for controls. Cases' blood sampling followed lesion detection by median approximately 150 days (90 to 200).

Clones were sequenced by immunoSEQ multiplex PCR, and TCRdb holds only the in-frame ones, with some missing. The specimen's table records around 30,000 clones. For this clone: The missing CDR3 end, 3 residues past where the read stops, is filled in from the germline J gene.

There are 14 residues in the CDR3. The germline V gene encodes CDR1 KGHSH and CDR2 LQKENI. The sequence was obtained from a woman between 18 and 70 years old with a cervical HPV16 infection that either progressed to CIN3+ or cleared (not recorded which). The V and J genes are TRBV18 and TRBJ1-4; 9 bases fit TRBD1. Source material: blood buffy coat. The part of the CDR3 DNA that was read is TGTGCCAGCTCACGGGACAGGGAGAAATCACCA. Its translation is CASSRDREKSP. The entire CDR3 protein is CASSRDREKSPLFF.